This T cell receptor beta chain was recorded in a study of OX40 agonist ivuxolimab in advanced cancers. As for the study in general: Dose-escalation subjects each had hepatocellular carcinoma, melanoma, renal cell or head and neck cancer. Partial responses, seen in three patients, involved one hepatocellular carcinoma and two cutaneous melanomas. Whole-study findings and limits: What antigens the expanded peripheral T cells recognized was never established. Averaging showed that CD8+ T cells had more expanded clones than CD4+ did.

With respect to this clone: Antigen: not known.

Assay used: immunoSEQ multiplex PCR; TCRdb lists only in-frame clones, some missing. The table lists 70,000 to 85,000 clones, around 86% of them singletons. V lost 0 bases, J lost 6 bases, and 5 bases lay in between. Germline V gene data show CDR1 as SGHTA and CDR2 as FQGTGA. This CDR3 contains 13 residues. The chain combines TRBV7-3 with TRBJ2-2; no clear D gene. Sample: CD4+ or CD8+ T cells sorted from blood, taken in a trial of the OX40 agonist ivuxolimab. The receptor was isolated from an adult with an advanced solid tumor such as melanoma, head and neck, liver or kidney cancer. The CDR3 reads CASSLTGSGELFF. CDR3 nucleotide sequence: TGTGCCAGCAGCTTAACGGGCTCCGGGGAGCTGTTTTTT.